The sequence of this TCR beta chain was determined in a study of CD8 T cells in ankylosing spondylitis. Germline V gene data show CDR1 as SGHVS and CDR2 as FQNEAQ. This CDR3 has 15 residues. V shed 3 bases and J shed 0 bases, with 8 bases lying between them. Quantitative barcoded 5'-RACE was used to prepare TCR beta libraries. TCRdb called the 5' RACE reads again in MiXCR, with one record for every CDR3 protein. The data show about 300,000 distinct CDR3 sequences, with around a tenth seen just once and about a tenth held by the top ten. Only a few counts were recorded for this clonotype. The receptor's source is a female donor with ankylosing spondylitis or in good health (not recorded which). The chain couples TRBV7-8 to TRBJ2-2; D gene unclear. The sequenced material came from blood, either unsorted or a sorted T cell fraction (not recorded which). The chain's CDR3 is CASSFGGSNTGELFF. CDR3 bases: TGTGCCAGCAGCTTTGGCGGCTCGAACACCGGGGAGCTGTTTTTT.